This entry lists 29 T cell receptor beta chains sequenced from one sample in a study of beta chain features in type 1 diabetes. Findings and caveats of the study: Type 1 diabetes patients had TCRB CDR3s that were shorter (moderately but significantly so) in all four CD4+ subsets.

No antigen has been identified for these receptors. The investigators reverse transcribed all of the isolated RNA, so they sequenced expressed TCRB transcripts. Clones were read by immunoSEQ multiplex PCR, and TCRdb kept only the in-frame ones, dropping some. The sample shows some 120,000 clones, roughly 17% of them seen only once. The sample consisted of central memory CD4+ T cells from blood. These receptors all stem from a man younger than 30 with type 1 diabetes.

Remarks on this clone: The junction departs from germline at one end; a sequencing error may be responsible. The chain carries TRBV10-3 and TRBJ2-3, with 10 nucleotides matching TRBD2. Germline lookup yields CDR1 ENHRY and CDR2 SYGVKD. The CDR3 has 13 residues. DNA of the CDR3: TGTGCCAGTACTAGCGGGGAGACAGGTACGCAGTATTTT. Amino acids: CASTSGETGTQYF.

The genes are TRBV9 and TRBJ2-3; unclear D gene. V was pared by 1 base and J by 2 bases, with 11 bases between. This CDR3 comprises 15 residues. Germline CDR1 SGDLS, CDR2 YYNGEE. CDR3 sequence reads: CASSVLANPTDTQYF. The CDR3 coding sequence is TGTGCCAGCAGCGTACTGGCTAACCCCACAGATACGCAGTATTTT. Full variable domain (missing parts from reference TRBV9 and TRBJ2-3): DSGVTQTPKHLITATGQRVTLRCSPRSGDLSVYWYQQSLDQGLQFLIQYYNGEERAKGNILERFSAQQFPDLHSELNLSSLELGDSALYFCASSVLANPTDTQYFGPGTRLTVL.

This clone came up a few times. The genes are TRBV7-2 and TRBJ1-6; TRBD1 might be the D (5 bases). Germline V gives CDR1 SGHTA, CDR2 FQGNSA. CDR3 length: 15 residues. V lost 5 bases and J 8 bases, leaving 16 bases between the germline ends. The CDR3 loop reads CASSLGPNRDSPLHF. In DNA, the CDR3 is TGTGCCAGCAGCCTGGGACCAAACCGGGATTCACCCCTCCACTTT. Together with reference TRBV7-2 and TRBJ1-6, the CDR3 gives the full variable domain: GAGVSQSPSNKVTEKGKDVELRCDPISGHTALYWYRQSLGQGLEFLIYFQGNSAPDKSGLPSDRFSAERTGGSVSTLTIQRTQQEDSAVYLCASSLGPNRDSPLHFGNGTRLTVT.

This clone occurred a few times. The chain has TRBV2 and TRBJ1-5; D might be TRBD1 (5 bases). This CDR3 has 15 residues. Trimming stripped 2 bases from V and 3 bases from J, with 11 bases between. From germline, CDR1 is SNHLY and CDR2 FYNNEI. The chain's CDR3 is CASSETGRLNQPQHF. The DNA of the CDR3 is TGTGCCAGCAGTGAAACGGGACGTCTCAATCAGCCCCAGCATTTT.

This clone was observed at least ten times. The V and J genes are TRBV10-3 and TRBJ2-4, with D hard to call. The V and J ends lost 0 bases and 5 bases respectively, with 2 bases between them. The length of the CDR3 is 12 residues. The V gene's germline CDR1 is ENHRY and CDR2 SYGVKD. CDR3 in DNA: TGTGCCATCAGTGAGTCTGAAAACATTCAGTACTTC. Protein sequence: CAISESENIQYF.

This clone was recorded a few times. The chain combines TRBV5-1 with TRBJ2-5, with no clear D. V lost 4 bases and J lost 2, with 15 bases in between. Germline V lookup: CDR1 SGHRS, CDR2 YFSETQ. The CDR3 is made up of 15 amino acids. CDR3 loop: CASSPAVQTQETQYF. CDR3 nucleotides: TGCGCCAGCAGCCCCGCGGTGCAGACTCAAGAGACCCAGTACTTC.

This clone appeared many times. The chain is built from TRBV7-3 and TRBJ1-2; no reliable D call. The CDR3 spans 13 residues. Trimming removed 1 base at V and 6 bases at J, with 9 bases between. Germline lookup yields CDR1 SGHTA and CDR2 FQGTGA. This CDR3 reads CASSLSLGNGYTF. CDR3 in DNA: TGTGCCAGCAGCTTAAGTTTAGGGAATGGCTACACCTTC. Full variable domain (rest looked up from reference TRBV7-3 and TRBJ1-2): GAGVSQTPSNKVTEKGKYVELRCDPISGHTALYWYRQSLGQGPEFLIYFQGTGAADDSGLPNDRFFAVRPEGSVSTLKIQRTERGDSAVYLCASSLSLGNGYTFGSGTRLTVV.

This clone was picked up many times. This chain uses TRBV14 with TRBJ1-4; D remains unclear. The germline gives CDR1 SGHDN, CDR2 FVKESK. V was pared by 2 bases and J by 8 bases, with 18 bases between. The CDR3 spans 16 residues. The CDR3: CASSQTGGQRREKLFF. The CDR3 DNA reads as TGTGCCAGCAGCCAAACCGGAGGGCAACGGCGAGAAAAACTGTTTTTT.

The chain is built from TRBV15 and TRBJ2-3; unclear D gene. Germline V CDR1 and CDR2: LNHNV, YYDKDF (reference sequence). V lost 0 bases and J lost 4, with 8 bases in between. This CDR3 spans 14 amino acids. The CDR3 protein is CATSRDRSADTQYF. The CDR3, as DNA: TGTGCCACCAGCAGAGATAGGAGCGCAGATACGCAGTATTTT.

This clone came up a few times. CDR3 nucleotides: TGCGCCAGCAGCGCGACAGGGGAGCAGTTCTTC. Translation: CASSATGEQFF. V and J are TRBV5-1 and TRBJ2-1; TRBD1 matches at 7 bases. In germline, CDR1 is SGHRS, CDR2 YFSETQ. CDR3 size: 11 residues. The junction had 2 bases not matched to a gene; V was cut back by 4 bases and J by 10 bases.

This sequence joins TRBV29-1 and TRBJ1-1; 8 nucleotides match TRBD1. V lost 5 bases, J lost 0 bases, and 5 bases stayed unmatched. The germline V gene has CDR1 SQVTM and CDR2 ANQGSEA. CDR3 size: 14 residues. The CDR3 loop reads CSVTGTGLNTEAFF. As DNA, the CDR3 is TGCAGCGTTACCGGGACAGGATTGAACACTGAAGCTTTCTTT. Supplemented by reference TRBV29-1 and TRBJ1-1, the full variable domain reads SAVISQKPSRDICQRGTSLTIQCQVDSQVTMMFWYRQQPGQSLTLIATANQGSEATYESGFVIDKFPISRPNLTFSTLTVSNMSPEDSSIYLCSVTGTGLNTEAFFGQGTRLTVV.

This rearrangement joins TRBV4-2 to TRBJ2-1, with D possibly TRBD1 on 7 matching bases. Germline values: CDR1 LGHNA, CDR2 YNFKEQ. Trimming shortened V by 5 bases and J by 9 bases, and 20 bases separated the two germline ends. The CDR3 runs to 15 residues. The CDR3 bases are TGTGCCAGCAGCTTTCGTTCACAGGGGAGGAGTGAGCAGTTCTTC. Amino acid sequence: CASSFRSQGRSEQFF.

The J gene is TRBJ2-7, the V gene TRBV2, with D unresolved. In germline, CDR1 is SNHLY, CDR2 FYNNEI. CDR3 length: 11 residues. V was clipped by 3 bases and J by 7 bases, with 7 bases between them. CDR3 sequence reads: CASSETKEQYF. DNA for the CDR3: TGTGCCAGCAGTGAGACGAAGGAGCAGTACTTC.

CDR3 nucleotides: TGTGCCAGCAGTCTCACCCGTAAAAACATTCAGTACTTC. This codes for CASSLTRKNIQYF. The chain combines TRBV27 with TRBJ2-4; no reliable D call. Germline values: CDR1 MNHEY, CDR2 SMNVEV (reference sequence). The CDR3 loop spans 13 amino acids. The V end lost 5 bases, the J end lost 4 bases, and 9 bases lay between the germline ends.

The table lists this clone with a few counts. CDR3 sequence (DNA): TGTGCCAGCAGGACACAGGGCGGAGGGTACGAGCAGTACTTC. Its protein is CASRTQGGGYEQYF. V is TRBV5-4 and J is TRBJ2-7; D is tentatively TRBD1 or TRBD2 (6 bases each). This CDR3 comprises 14 residues. The V end was cut by 5 bases, the J end by 4 bases, with 16 bases between. From germline, CDR1 is SGHNT and CDR2 YYREEE (reference sequence). Full variable domain (missing parts from reference TRBV5-4 and TRBJ2-7): ETGVTQSPTHLIKTRGQQVTLRCSSQSGHNTVSWYQQALGQGPQFIFQYYREEENGRGNFPPRFSGLQFPNYSSELNVNALELDDSALYLCASRTQGGGYEQYFGPGTRLTVT.

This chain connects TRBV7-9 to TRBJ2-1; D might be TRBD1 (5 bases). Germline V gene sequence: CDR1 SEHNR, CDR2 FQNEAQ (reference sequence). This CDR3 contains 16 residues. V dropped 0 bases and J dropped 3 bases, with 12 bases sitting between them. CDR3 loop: CASSLARRGGYNEQFF. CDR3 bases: TGTGCCAGCAGCTTAGCGCGTAGGGGTGGCTACAATGAGCAGTTCTTC.

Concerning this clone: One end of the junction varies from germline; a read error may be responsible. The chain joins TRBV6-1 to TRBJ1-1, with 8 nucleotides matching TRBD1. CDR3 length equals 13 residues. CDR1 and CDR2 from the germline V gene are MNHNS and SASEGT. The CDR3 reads CASSKPGTGQYIF. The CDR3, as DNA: TGTGCCAGCAGTAAGCCAGGGACAGGTCAGTACATCTTT.

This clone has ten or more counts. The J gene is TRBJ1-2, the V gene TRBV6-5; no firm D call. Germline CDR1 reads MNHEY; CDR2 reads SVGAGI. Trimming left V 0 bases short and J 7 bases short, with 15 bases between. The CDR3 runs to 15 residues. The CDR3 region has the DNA TGTGCCAGCAGTTACTCCACTGGGAGAGTGAGTGGCTACACCTTC. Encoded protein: CASSYSTGRVSGYTF.

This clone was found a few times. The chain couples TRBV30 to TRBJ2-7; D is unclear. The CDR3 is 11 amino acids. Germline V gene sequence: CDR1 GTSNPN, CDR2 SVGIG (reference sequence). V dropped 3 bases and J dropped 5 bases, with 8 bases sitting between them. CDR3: CAWSLYDEQYF. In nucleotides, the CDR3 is TGTGCCTGGAGCCTGTACGACGAGCAGTACTTC.

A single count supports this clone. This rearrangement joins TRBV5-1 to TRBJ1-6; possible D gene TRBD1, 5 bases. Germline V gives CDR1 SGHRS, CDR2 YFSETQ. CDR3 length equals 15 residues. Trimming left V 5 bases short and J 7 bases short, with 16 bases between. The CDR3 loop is CASSQQGARNSPLHF. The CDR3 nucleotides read TGCGCCAGCAGTCAGCAAGGGGCTCGGAATTCACCCCTCCACTTT.

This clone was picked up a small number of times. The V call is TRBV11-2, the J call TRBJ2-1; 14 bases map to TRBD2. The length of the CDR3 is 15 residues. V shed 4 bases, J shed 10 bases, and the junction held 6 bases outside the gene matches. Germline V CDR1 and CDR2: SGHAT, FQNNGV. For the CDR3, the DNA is TGTGCCAGCAGCTCGGGACTAGCGGGAGTAGAGGAGCAGTTCTTC. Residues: CASSSGLAGVEEQFF.

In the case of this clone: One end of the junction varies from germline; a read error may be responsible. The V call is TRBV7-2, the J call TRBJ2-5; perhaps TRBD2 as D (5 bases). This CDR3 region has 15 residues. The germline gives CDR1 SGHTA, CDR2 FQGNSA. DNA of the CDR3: TGTGCCAGCAGCCCCCCTGGCTGGGAGCAAGGGACCCAGTACTTC. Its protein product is CASSPPGWEQGTQYF. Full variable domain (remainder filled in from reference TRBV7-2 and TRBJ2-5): GAGVSQSPSNKVTEKGKDVELRCDPISGHTALYWYRQSLGQGLEFLIYFQGNSAPDKSGLPSDRFSAERTGGSVSTLTIQRTQQEDSAVYLCASSPPGWEQGTQYFGPGTRLLVL.

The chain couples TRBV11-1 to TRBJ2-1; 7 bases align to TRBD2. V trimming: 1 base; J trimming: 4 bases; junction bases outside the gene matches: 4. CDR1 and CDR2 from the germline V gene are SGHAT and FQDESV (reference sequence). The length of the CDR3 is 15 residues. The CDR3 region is CASSLGSSGYNEQFF. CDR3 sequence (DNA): TGTGCCAGCAGCTTAGGGTCTAGCGGATACAATGAGCAGTTCTTC.

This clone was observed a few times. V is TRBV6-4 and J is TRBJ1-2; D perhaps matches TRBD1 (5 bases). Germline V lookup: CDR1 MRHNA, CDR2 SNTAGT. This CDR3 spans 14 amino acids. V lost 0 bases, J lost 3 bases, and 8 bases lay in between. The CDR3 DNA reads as TGTGCCAGCAGTGACTCAGGACAATACTATGGCTACACCTTC. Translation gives CASSDSGQYYGYTF.

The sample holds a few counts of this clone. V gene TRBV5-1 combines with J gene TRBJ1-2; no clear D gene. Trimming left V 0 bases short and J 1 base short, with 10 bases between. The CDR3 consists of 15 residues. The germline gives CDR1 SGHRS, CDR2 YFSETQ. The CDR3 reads CASSLAGMINYGYTF. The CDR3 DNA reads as TGCGCCAGCAGCTTGGCCGGCATGATTAACTATGGCTACACCTTC.

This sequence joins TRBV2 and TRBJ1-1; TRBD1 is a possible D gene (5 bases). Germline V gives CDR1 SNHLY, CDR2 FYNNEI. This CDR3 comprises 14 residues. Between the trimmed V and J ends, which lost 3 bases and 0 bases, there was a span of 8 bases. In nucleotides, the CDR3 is TGTGCCAGCAGTGATCACAGGATGAACACTGAAGCTTTCTTT. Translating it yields CASSDHRMNTEAFF.

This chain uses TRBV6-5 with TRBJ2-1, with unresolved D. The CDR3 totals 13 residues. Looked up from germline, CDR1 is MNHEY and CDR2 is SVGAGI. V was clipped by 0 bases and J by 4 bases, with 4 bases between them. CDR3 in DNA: TGTGCCAGCAGTTACTCGGTATACAATGAGCAGTTCTTC. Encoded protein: CASSYSVYNEQFF.

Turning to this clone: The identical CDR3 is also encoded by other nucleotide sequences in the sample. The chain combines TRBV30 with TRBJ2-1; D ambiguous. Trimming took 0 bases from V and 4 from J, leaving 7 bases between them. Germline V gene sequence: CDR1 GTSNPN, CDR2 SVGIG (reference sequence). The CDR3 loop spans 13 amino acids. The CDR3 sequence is CAWSVRAYNEQFF. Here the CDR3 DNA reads TGTGCCTGGAGTGTACGGGCTTACAATGAGCAGTTCTTC.

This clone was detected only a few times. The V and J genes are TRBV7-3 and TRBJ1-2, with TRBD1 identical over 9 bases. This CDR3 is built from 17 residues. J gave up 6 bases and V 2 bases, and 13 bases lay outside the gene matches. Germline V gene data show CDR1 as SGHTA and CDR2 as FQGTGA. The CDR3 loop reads CASSLEGTGTRPNGYTF. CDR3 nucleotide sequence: TGTGCCAGCAGCTTAGAGGGGACAGGGACCAGACCTAATGGCTACACCTTC.